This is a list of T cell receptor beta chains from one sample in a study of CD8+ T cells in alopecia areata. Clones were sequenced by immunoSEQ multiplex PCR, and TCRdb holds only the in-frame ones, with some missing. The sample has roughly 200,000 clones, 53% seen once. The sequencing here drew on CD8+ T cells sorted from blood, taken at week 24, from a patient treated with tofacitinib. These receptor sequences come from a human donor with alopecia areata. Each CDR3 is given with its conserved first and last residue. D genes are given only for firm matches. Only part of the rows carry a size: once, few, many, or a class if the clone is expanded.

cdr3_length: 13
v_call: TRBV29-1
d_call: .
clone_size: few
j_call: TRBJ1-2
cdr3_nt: TGCAGCGTTGAAGTCCGGGTTAACTATGGCTACACCTTC
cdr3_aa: CSVEVRVNYGYTF

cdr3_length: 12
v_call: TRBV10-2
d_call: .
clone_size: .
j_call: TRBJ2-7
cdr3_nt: TGCGCCAGCAGTCCAGGGACGCAGGAGCAGTACTTC
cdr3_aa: CASSPGTQEQYF

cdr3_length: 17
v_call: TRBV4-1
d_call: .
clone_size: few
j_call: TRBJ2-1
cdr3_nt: TGCGCCAGCAGCCTCAGCCCCCCGGGGGGCTATGCGAGCGCCCAGTTCTTC
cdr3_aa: CASSLSPPGGYASAQFF

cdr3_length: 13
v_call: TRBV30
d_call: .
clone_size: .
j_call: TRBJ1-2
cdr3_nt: TGTGCCTGGAGTACAGGCCCTTCGTATGGCTACACCTTC
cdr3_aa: CAWSTGPSYGYTF

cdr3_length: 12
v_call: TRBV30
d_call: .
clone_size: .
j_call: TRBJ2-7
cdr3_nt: TGTGCCTGGGACAGGACTGCTTACGAGCAGTACTTC
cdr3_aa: CAWDRTAYEQYF

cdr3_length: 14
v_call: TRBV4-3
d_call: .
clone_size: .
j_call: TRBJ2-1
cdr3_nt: TGCGCCAGCAGCCAAGATCGGGCCTTTGGGGAGCAGTTCTTC
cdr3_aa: CASSQDRAFGEQFF

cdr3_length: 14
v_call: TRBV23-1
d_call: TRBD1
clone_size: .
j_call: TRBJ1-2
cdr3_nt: TGCGCCAGCAGCCTTGACAGGGGGCGGAGAGGCTACACCTTC
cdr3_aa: CASSLDRGRRGYTF

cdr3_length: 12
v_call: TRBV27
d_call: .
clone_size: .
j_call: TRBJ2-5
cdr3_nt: TGTGCCAGCTCGGGGGATCGTGAGACCCAGTACTTC
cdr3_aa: CASSGDRETQYF

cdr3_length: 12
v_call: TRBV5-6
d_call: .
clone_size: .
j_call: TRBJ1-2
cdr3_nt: TGTGCCAGCAGCTTGGAAGGTGATGGCTACACCTTC
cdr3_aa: CASSLEGDGYTF

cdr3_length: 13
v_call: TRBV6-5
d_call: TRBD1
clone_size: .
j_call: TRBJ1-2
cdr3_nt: TGTGCCAGCACCCCGGGACAGCGAGTTGGCTACACCTTC
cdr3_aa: CASTPGQRVGYTF

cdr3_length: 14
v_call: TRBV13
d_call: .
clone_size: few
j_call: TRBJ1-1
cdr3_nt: TGTGCCAGCAGCTTAGGAGTCGGGGGCACTGAAGCTTTCTTT
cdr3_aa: CASSLGVGGTEAFF

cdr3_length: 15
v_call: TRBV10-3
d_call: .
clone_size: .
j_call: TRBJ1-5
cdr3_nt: TGTGCCATCAGTGAAAGGGTAGACCCCTCGGGGCCCCAGCATTTT
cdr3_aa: CAISERVDPSGPQHF

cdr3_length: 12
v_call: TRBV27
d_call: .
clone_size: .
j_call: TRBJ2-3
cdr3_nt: TGTGCCAGCAGTTCCAGCGTGGATACGCAGTATTTT
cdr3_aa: CASSSSVDTQYF

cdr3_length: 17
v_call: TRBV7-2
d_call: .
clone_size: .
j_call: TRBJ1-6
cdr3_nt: TGTGCCAGCAGCCCCTACTTCCGGGACAAACTTAATTCACCCCTCCACTTT
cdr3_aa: CASSPYFRDKLNSPLHF

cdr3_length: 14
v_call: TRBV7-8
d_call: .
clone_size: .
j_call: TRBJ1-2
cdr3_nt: TGTGCCAGCAGCTCCCCCGGGACCCTCTATGGCTACACCTTC
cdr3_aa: CASSSPGTLYGYTF

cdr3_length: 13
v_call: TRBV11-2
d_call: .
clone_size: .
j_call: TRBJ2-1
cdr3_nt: TGTGCCAGCAGCACCGATAGAGACAATGAGCAGTTCTTC
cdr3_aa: CASSTDRDNEQFF

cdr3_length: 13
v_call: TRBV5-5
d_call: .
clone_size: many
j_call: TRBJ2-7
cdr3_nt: TGTGCCAGCAGCTTTCCACCATCCTACGAGCAGTACTTC
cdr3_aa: CASSFPPSYEQYF

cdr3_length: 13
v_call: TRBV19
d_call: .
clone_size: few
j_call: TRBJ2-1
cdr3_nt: TGTGCCAGTAGTATAGGGCCCCGCTGGGAGCAGTTCTTC
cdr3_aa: CASSIGPRWEQFF

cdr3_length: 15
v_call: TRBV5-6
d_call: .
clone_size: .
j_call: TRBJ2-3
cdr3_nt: TGTGCCAGCAGCTTAGTCAGCTCTAGCACAGATACGCAGTATTTT
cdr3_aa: CASSLVSSSTDTQYF

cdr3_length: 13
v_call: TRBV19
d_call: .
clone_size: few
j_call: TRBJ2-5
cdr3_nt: TGTGCCAGTAGTGGCTCTAGCGTGGAGACCCAGTACTTC
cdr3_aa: CASSGSSVETQYF

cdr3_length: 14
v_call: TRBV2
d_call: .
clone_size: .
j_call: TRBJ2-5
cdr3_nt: TGTGCCAGCAGTGAGTGGGACGACCAAGAGACCCAGTACTTC
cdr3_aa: CASSEWDDQETQYF

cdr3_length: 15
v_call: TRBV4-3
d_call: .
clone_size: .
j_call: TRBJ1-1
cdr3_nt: TGCGCCAGCAGCCAAGATGGGGGGCTGAACACTGAAGCTTTCTTT
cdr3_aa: CASSQDGGLNTEAFF

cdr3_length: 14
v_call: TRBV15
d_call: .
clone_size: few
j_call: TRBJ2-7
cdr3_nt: TGTGCCACCAGCAGAGATCGCACAAGGGTCGAGCAGTACTTC
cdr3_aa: CATSRDRTRVEQYF

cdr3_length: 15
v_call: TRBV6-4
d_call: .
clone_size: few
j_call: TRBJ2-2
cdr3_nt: TGTGCCAGCAGCCCTAAGGGGACCGTGACCGGGGAGCTGTTTTTT
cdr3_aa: CASSPKGTVTGELFF

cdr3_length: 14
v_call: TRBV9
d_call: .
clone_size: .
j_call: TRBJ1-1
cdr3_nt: TGTGCCAGCAGTTCAGGGGCGCTGAACACTGAAGCTTTCTTT
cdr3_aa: CASSSGALNTEAFF

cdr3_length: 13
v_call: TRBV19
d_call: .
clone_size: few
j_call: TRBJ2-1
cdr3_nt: TGTGCCAGTAGTATCGGCGCGCGGCGTGAGCAGTTCTTC
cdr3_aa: CASSIGARREQFF

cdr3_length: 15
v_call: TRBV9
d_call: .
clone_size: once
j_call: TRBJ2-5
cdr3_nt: TGTGCCAGCAGCGTAGTGGGGGGAAACCAAGAGACCCAGTACTTC
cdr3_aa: CASSVVGGNQETQYF

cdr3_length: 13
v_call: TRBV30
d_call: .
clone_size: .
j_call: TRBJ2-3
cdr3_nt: TGTGCCTGGAGGCCCGGACATTTGGATACGCAGTATTTT
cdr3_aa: CAWRPGHLDTQYF

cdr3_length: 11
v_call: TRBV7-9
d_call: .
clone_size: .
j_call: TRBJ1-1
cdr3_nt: TGTGCCAGCAGCGTTACAGTAGAAGCTTTCTTT
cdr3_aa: CASSVTVEAFF

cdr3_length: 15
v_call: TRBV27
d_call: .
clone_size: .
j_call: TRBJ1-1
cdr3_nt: TGTGCCAGCATGGTGAGAACCATCAGGGGCACTGAAGCTTTCTTT
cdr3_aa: CASMVRTIRGTEAFF

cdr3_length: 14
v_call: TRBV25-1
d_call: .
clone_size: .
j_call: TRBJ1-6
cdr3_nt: TGTGCCAGCAGCCGCACGGGGGGGAATTCACCCCTCCACTTT
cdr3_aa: CASSRTGGNSPLHF